The next 32 T cell receptor beta chains were all read from a single sample in a study of T cells in Graves' hyperthyroidism and ophthalmopathy. The source material, RNA transcripts, was used to amplify TCR beta CDR3 regions. An initial round of RT-PCR targeting the TCR CDR3 relied on the HTBI primer set. TCRdb re-analysed the multiplex PCR reads in MiXCR, keeping a single row per CDR3 protein. The table shows under 650,000 distinct CDR3 sequences, with 15% to 20% occurring only once. Sequenced material: blood. The receptors stem from a woman in her twenties or thirties with Graves' hyperthyroidism.

This clonotype was detected many times. The J gene is TRBJ2-1, the V gene TRBV11-2; TRBD1 might be the D (6 bases). The V and J ends lost 8 bases and 6 bases respectively, with 17 bases between them. The germline gives CDR1 SGHAT, CDR2 FQNNGV. The CDR3 is made up of 14 amino acids. DNA of the CDR3: TGTGCCAGCTCCTATGGGGGCGACTTCAATGAGCAGTTCTTC. It codes for CASSYGGDFNEQFF.

Ten or more counts support this clonotype. The J gene is TRBJ1-6, the V gene TRBV2; tentative D call: TRBD1 (6 bases). CDR1 and CDR2 (germline): SNHLY, FYNNEI. V was clipped by 6 bases and J by 11 bases, with 14 bases between them. CDR3 length: 13 amino acids. The CDR3 loop reads CASSPRGVAPLHF. The CDR3 coding sequence is TGTGCCAGCAGCCCCAGGGGAGTCGCACCCCTCCACTTT.

Of note for this clonotype: This may arise from a read error, as a much more abundant clone is one base away. J is TRBJ2-1 and V is TRBV3-1, with 7 positions matching TRBD2. J was trimmed by 1 base and V by 0 bases; bases with no gene match: 3. This CDR3 spans 16 amino acids. CDR1 is LGHDT and CDR2 is YNNKEL in the germline V gene (reference sequence). The CDR3 protein is CASSQEPSGSYNEQFF. The CDR3 DNA reads as TGTGCCAGCAGCCAAGAACCTAGCGGTTCCTACAATGAGCAGTTCTTC.

V is TRBV2 and J is TRBJ2-7; TRBD2 is a possible D gene (5 bases). The CDR3 is made up of 14 amino acids. Germline V gives CDR1 SNHLY, CDR2 FYNNEI. The V gene lost 8 bases and the J gene lost 3 bases, with 17 bases spanning the gap. Written as DNA, the CDR3 is TGTGCCAGCTTGCTCCCGGGAACACTCTACGAGCAGTACTTC. This sequence encodes CASLLPGTLYEQYF.

This chain joins TRBV5-5 and TRBJ1-2, with D perhaps matching TRBD1 (5 bases). Germline CDR1 reads SGHKS; CDR2 reads YYEKEE (reference sequence). This CDR3 is built from 15 residues. The V and J ends lost 7 bases and 4 bases respectively, with 20 bases between them. The CDR3, as DNA: TGTGCCAGCTCTGCGGGTCCCCAGGGAGTCTATGGCTACACCTTC. It translates to CASSAGPQGVYGYTF. Based on the CDR3 plus reference TRBV5-5 and TRBJ1-2, the full variable domain is DAGVTQSPTHLIKTRGQQVTLRCSPISGHKSVSWYQQVLGQGPQFIFQYYEKEERGRGNFPDRFSARQFPNYSSELNVNALLLGDSALYLCASSAGPQGVYGYTFGSGTRLTVV.

Ten or more counts support this clonotype. The rearrangement links TRBV28 to TRBJ2-1; TRBD2 might be the D (5 bases). The germline V and J ends were trimmed by 5 bases and 5 bases, with 22 bases remaining between them. The CDR3 runs 17 residues. Germline CDR1 is MDHEN and CDR2 is SYDVKM. This chain's CDR3 is CASSRLLRGPADNEQFF. In DNA, the CDR3 is TGTGCCAGCAGTCGCCTTCTTCGAGGGCCAGCGGACAATGAGCAGTTCTTC.

The sample holds many counts of this clonotype. This rearrangement joins TRBV5-1 to TRBJ2-2, with 8 bases lining up with TRBD1. Per germline, CDR1 SGHRS and CDR2 YFSETQ. The J segment lost 6 bases and the V segment lost 8 bases, leaving 12 bases of the junction unmatched. The CDR3 runs to 15 residues. CDR3 bases: TGCGCCAGTCACCCGGACAGGGAGGCCTCCGGGGAGCTGTTTTTT. Its translation is CASHPDREASGELFF.

This rearrangement joins TRBV10-3 to TRBJ2-5, with TRBD2 matching 14 bases. Germline loops: CDR1 ENHRY, CDR2 SYGVKD. The CDR3 extends over 14 amino acids. The V and J ends lost 8 bases and 5 bases, in that order; junction bases with no gene match: 4. The CDR3 is CAIGTSGRGETQYF. For the CDR3, the DNA is TGTGCCATCGGGACTAGCGGGAGAGGGGAGACCCAGTACTTC.

In its sample, this clonotype was seen many times. The gene calls are TRBV20-1 and TRBJ2-7, with D tentatively TRBD2 (6 bases). The CDR3 has 15 residues. V was cut by 1 base and J by 0 bases, with 13 bases left in between. Germline-derived CDR1 and CDR2 are DFQATT and SNEGSKA (reference sequence). CDR3 protein: CSARVWRADSYEQYF. In DNA form, the CDR3 reads TGCAGTGCTAGAGTGTGGAGGGCGGACTCCTACGAGCAGTACTTC.

The chain recombines TRBV25-1 with TRBJ1-1; D ambiguous. The V end lost 3 bases, the J end lost 6 bases, and 17 bases lay between the germline ends. From germline, CDR1 is MGHDK and CDR2 SYGVNS. The CDR3 is 15 amino acids. CDR3 loop: CASSDTAPGEAEAFF. The DNA for the CDR3 is TGTGCCAGCAGTGATACAGCCCCGGGAGAGGCTGAAGCTTTCTTT. Full variable domain (remainder filled in from reference TRBV25-1 and TRBJ1-1): EADIYQTPRYLVIGTGKKITLECSQTMGHDKMYWYQQDPGMELHLIHYSYGVNSTEKGDLSSESTVSRIRTEHFPLTLESARPSHTSQYLCASSDTAPGEAEAFFGQGTRLTVV.

This clonotype was detected a few times. This chain links TRBV12-3 or TRBV12-4 with TRBJ2-7; D might be TRBD2 (6 bases). The CDR3 extends over 15 amino acids. Trimming took 5 bases from V and 4 from J, leaving 18 bases between them. CDR3 nucleotides: TGTGCCAGCAGTCCGGAACGACTGGGGGGTTACGAGCAGTACTTC. Amino acid sequence: CASSPERLGGYEQYF.

The genes are TRBV18 and TRBJ2-3; D is ambiguous. From germline, CDR1 is KGHSH and CDR2 LQKENI. The length of the CDR3 is 12 residues. V was clipped by 0 bases and J by 12 bases, with 10 bases between them. In DNA form, the CDR3 reads TGTGCCAGCTCACCACCGGACGGATTACAGTATTTT. This gives the protein CASSPPDGLQYF.

This chain joins TRBV5-4 and TRBJ2-5, with 8 bases lining up with TRBD2. Trimming took 6 bases from V and 5 from J; bases not matched to a gene: 9. CDR1 is SGHNT and CDR2 is YYREEE in the germline V gene (reference sequence). This CDR3 contains 14 residues. CDR3 coding DNA: TGTGCCAGCAATCTAGCGGGCAGGCGGGAGACCCAGTACTTC. Translated: CASNLAGRRETQYF.

This clonotype was counted many times. This rearrangement joins TRBV5-1 to TRBJ2-7; tentative D call: TRBD1 (6 bases). The CDR3 is 14 amino acids. Germline lookup yields CDR1 SGHRS and CDR2 YFSETQ. V was shortened by 1 base and J by 5 bases, with 13 bases between the two germline ends. The CDR3 spells CASSLTGPWDEQYF. CDR3 bases: TGCGCCAGCAGCTTGACAGGGCCTTGGGACGAGCAGTACTTC.

This clonotype was picked up many times. V gene TRBV5-1 combines with J gene TRBJ2-1; D remains ambiguous. The CDR3 consists of 16 residues. From germline, CDR1 is SGHRS and CDR2 YFSETQ. V was pared by 0 bases and J by 1 base, with 11 bases between. The CDR3 sequence: CASSLGYGLSYNEQFF. CDR3 sequence (DNA): TGCGCCAGCAGCTTGGGGTACGGGTTATCCTACAATGAGCAGTTCTTC.

The chain recombines TRBV4-1 with TRBJ1-1, with TRBD1 matching over 8 bases. Germline-derived CDR1 and CDR2 are MGHRA and YSYEKL. This CDR3 contains 16 residues. J gave up 1 base and V 3 bases, and 7 bases lay outside the gene matches. The CDR3 region has the DNA TGCGCCAGCAGCCACCCTGACAGGGGTCGGAACACTGAAGCTTTCTTT. This sequence encodes CASSHPDRGRNTEAFF.

In this sample, this clonotype turned up a few times. The junction shows a germline mismatch at one end, possibly a read error. The chain combines TRBV7-9 with TRBJ2-7; 9 bases match TRBD1. CDR1 SEHNR and CDR2 FQNEAQ come from the germline V gene (reference sequence). CDR3 length equals 13 residues. This CDR3 is CASNLQGADEQYF. For the CDR3, the DNA is TGTGCCAGCAACTTACAGGGGGCGGATGAGCAGTACTTC.

This clonotype was seen many times. V and J are TRBV9 and TRBJ2-1, with 7 bases fitting TRBD1. V was clipped by 4 bases and J by 4 bases; unmatched bases: 2. The germline CDR1 and CDR2 sequences are SGDLS and YYNGEE. This CDR3 has 13 amino acids. The CDR3 DNA sequence: TGTGCCAGCAGCTCGGGACAGTACAATGAGCAGTTCTTC. It codes for CASSSGQYNEQFF.

A word on this clonotype: A read error may be the cause here, since a much bigger clone is one base away. The V and J genes are TRBV7-2 and TRBJ2-6; unclear D gene. Per the germline V gene, CDR1 is SGHTA and CDR2 is FQGNSA. The V and J ends lost 2 bases and 0 bases respectively, with 5 bases between them. The CDR3 length is 15 residues. CDR3 loop: CASSLRISGANVLTF. CDR3 in DNA: TGTGCCAGCAGCTTAAGGATCTCTGGGGCCAACGTCCTGACTTTC.

This clonotype was recorded at least ten times. V is TRBV3-1 and J is TRBJ1-1; D is possibly TRBD1 (5 bases). The germline V and J ends were trimmed by 1 base and 4 bases, with 16 bases remaining between them. Germline CDR1 reads LGHDT; CDR2 reads YNNKEL (reference sequence). The CDR3 runs 16 residues. This chain's CDR3 is CASSQVPGSGSTEAFF. The CDR3 nucleotides read TGTGCCAGCAGCCAAGTCCCAGGGAGCGGTAGCACTGAAGCTTTCTTT.

This clonotype was observed at least ten times. J is TRBJ2-7 and V is TRBV20-1; 8 bases align to TRBD1. This CDR3 contains 12 residues. The J segment lost 5 bases and the V segment lost 5 bases, leaving 5 bases of the junction unmatched. Per the germline V gene, CDR1 is DFQATT and CDR2 is SNEGSKA (reference sequence). CDR3 DNA sequence: TGCAGTGCTCTGGACAGGGTTGACGAGCAGTACTTC. Amino acid sequence: CSALDRVDEQYF.

This clonotype was recorded at least ten times. The gene calls are TRBV20-1 and TRBJ2-4; D remains ambiguous. CDR1 is DFQATT and CDR2 is SNEGSKA in the germline V gene (reference sequence). Trimming pared 5 bases from V and 3 bases from J, leaving 8 bases between. The length of the CDR3 is 12 residues. The CDR3 coding sequence is TGCAGTGCTGGACCACTCAAAAACATTCAGTACTTC. Protein product: CSAGPLKNIQYF.

This clonotype has ten or more counts. This sequence joins TRBV10-3 and TRBJ2-7, with 10 bases aligning to TRBD1. Trimming took 4 bases from V and 2 from J; bases not matched to a gene: 11. Looked up from germline, CDR1 is ENHRY and CDR2 is SYGVKD. The CDR3 has 17 residues. The chain's CDR3 is CAISGDRGGLTPYEQYF. Here the CDR3 DNA reads TGTGCCATCAGTGGGGACAGGGGCGGCCTGACCCCCTACGAGCAGTACTTC.

This clonotype was counted a single time. The junction does not match germline at one end; this may be a read error. The chain has TRBV27 and TRBJ2-5, with D unresolved. This CDR3 has 12 amino acids. The germline V gene encodes CDR1 MNHEY and CDR2 SMNVEV (reference sequence). CDR3 amino acids: CASRGYQGTQYF. The CDR3 DNA reads TGTGCCAGCAGGGGGTACCAAGGGACCCAGTACTTC.

The table lists this clonotype with many counts. The chain links TRBV20-1 to TRBJ1-5, with 9 bases aligning to TRBD1. The germline V gene encodes CDR1 DFQATT and CDR2 SNEGSKA (reference sequence). V lost 2 bases, J lost 5 bases, and 1 base stayed unmatched. The CDR3 length is 13 residues. For the CDR3, the DNA is TGCAGTGCTAGAACAGGGGGCCATCAGCCCCAGCATTTT. It specifies CSARTGGHQPQHF.

The chain links TRBV4-2 to TRBJ1-3; D unclear. V lost 3 bases and J 0 bases, leaving 12 bases between the germline ends. This CDR3 contains 16 residues. CDR1 is LGHNA and CDR2 is YNFKEQ in the germline V gene. Here the CDR3 DNA reads TGTGCCAGCAGCCAGATGGCGGCGAGCTCTGGAAACACCATATATTTT. As protein: CASSQMAASSGNTIYF.

This chain connects TRBV7-9 to TRBJ1-2, with D maybe TRBD1 (5 bases). Trimming removed 3 bases at V and 4 bases at J, with 15 bases between. Per the germline V gene, CDR1 is SEHNR and CDR2 is FQNEAQ (reference sequence). This CDR3 has 15 residues. CDR3 nucleotide sequence: TGTGCCAGCAGCTTGCCAGGGTCCCCGATCTATGGCTACACCTTC. Amino acid sequence: CASSLPGSPIYGYTF.

Only a few counts were recorded for this clonotype. The J gene is TRBJ2-2, the V gene TRBV27; no definite D call. Trimming stripped 9 bases from V and 3 bases from J, with 8 bases between. CDR1 and CDR2 (germline): MNHEY, SMNVEV (reference sequence). The CDR3 is made up of 12 amino acids. The CDR3 DNA sequence: TGTGCCAGGGTAGGCGACACCGGGGAGCTGTTTTTT. Translation: CARVGDTGELFF.

This clonotype was detected ten times or more. This sequence joins TRBV12-3 or TRBV12-4 and TRBJ2-7; 9 bases agree with TRBD1. The CDR3 spans 14 residues. After removal of 6 bases from V and 4 bases from J, the junction contained 7 bases not matched to a gene. The DNA of the CDR3 is TGTGCCAGCAGCAGACAGGGGGGGCGTTACGAGCAGTACTTC. Its protein product is CASSRQGGRYEQYF.

This clonotype appeared a single time. The chain links TRBV12-3 or TRBV12-4 to TRBJ2-7, with 10 bases matching TRBD2. The CDR3 sequence is 15 residues long. With 6 bases clipped from V and 3 bases from J, the junction kept 8 bases outside the gene matches. CDR3 bases: TGTGCCAGCAGCTTGACTAGCGGGCGAGACTACGAGCAGTACTTC. It translates to CASSLTSGRDYEQYF.

This clonotype was observed a few times. The chain uses TRBV28 and TRBJ2-2; tentative D call: TRBD2 (6 bases). V lost 4 bases and J 3 bases, leaving 24 bases between the germline ends. Germline V gene sequence: CDR1 MDHEN, CDR2 SYDVKM. This CDR3 is built from 19 residues. The CDR3 here is CASSSEGPGRRGYTGELFF. CDR3 coding DNA: TGTGCCAGCAGTTCAGAGGGTCCGGGCAGGAGGGGCTACACCGGGGAGCTGTTTTTT. The full variable domain, rest sourced from reference TRBV28 and TRBJ2-2, is DVKVTQSSRYLVKRTGEKVFLECVQDMDHENMFWYRQDPGLGLRLIYFSYDVKMKEKGDIPEGYSVSREKKERFSLILESASTNQTSMYLCASSSEGPGRRGYTGELFFGEGSRLTVL.

Ten or more counts support this clonotype. This chain joins TRBV24-1 and TRBJ2-5, with D tentatively TRBD2 (6 bases). This CDR3 comprises 14 residues. Germline V gene lookup returns CDR1 KGHDR and CDR2 SFDVKD. With 5 bases removed from V and 4 bases from J, the gap between germline ends came to 13 bases. CDR3 residues: CATSGASVIETQYF. For the CDR3, the DNA is TGTGCCACCAGTGGGGCTAGCGTTATAGAGACCCAGTACTTC.